This T cell receptor beta chain was obtained from a study of control samples from healthy donors and cancer patients. Sequencing used immunoSEQ multiplex PCR; TCRdb keeps in-frame clones, though not all of them. This sample carries around 130,000 clones, about 95% of them seen once, and the ten largest clones take 3.6%. This CDR3 has 12 residues. Trimming stripped 5 bases from V and 3 bases from J, with 5 bases between. The clonotype originates from a man younger than 40 in good health. Specimen: blood. This chain uses TRBV12-3 or TRBV12-4 with TRBJ1-5; D gene unclear. As DNA, the CDR3 is TGTGCCAGCAGTCTATTCAATCAGCCCCAGCATTTT. Protein: CASSLFNQPQHF.